The clone carrying this T cell receptor (beta chain) showed up many times. This sample is drawn from a study of regulatory T cells in long-lasting Graves disease. The time point was: newly diagnosed GD, antithyroid drugs for less than 3 months. From RNA extracted from PBMCs, the TCR library was made. Construction of TCR beta libraries relied on iRepertoire HTBI primers and on Arm-PCR targeting CDR3 regions. TCRdb passed the multiplex PCR reads through MiXCR, listing each CDR3 protein once. Counted here are 550,000 to 650,000 distinct CDR3 sequences, around 15% occurring once; the ten biggest clones make up around 12%. Germline CDR1 is SQVTM and CDR2 is ANQGSEA. This CDR3 is 12 amino acids long. J lost 9 bases, V lost 8 bases, and 10 bases had no gene match. The same data also went into a second study, on T cells in Graves' hyperthyroidism and ophthalmopathy. From that paper: TCR CDR3 regions were first amplified by RT-PCR with HTBI primers.

The TCR comes from a man between 18 and 35 years old with Graves disease. The chain carries TRBV29-1 and TRBJ2-1, with 7 positions matching TRBD2. Sequences were derived from peripheral blood mononuclear cells (PBMCs), sampled at new diagnosis, from a patient treated with antithyroid drugs. The CDR3 protein is CSQSVGGTEQFF. The CDR3 coding sequence is TGCAGCCAATCCGTGGGGGGGACTGAGCAGTTCTTC.